Listed below are T cell receptor beta chains from one sample, sequenced in a study of T cell repertoires in cytomegalovirus infection. MiXCR, applied by TCRdb to the reads, yields one record per CDR3 protein. The sample carries 70,000 or so distinct CDR3 sequences, around 28% recorded once. What these receptors recognize is not known. The sequenced sample was CD8+ T cells from cultured PBMCs, obtained from culture after CMV antigen stimulation. These receptors all stem from a human donor in good health (CMV status not recorded). Some clones in this sample may be carry-over from other donors' samples. Both conserved end residues are part of each CDR3. A D gene is named only where the DNA matches it firmly. Expanded clones get a size class; other rows say once, few or many, or leave the size out.

TRBV7-2,TRBD2,TRBJ2-5,.,TGTGCCAGCAGCTCTGTAGCGGGGGGGAGTGAGACCCAGTACTTC,CASSSVAGGSETQYF
TRBV19,.,TRBJ1-5,.,TGTGCCAGTAGTATAGATCGGGGTTTGCGGAATCAGCCCCAGCATTTT,CASSIDRGLRNQPQHF
TRBV29-1,.,TRBJ1-3,.,TGCAGCGTTGAACGGGCCTCTAGAAACACCATATATTTT,CSVERASRNTIYF
TRBV5-4,TRBD2,TRBJ2-3,few,TGTGCCAGCAGCTTGGGACTAGCGGGAGGGCCAGACAGCACAGATACGCAGTATTTT,CASSLGLAGGPDSTDTQYF
TRBV6-5,.,TRBJ1-2,many,TGTGCCAGCAGTTACTCACAGGGAGCTGGCTACACCTTC,CASSYSQGAGYTF
TRBV9,TRBD1,TRBJ2-7,.,TGTGCCAGCAGCGTAGTCCCGGACAGGGTGGGCGAGCAGTACTTC,CASSVVPDRVGEQYF
TRBV11-3,TRBD1,TRBJ1-6,many,TGTGCCAGCAGCTCTACAGGGGACAGGTTGAATTCACCCCTCCACTTT,CASSSTGDRLNSPLHF
TRBV7-2,.,TRBJ1-4,medium-sized,TGTGCCAGCAGCCTGGGAACCTTACAAGGGGTTAATGAAAAACTGTTTTTT,CASSLGTLQGVNEKLFF
TRBV12-3/TRBV12-4,.,TRBJ2-1,.,TGTGCCAGCAGACTTGTCGGGGGCTTATACAATGAGCAGTTCTTC,CASRLVGGLYNEQFF
TRBV19,TRBD2,TRBJ2-7,few,TGTGCCAGTAGTATTAGCGGGAGTATCTACGAGCAGTACTTC,CASSISGSIYEQYF
TRBV7-2,.,TRBJ2-2,many,TGTGCCAGCAGCTCCTCTACCGGGGAGCTGTTTTTT,CASSSSTGELFF
TRBV7-6,TRBD2,TRBJ2-1,.,TGTGCCAGCAGCTTAGTTCCTAGCGGGGTCCGCTCCTACAATGAGCAGTTCTTC,CASSLVPSGVRSYNEQFF
TRBV7-8,TRBD1,TRBJ1-2,many,TGTGCCAGCAGCTTAACATTATCAGGGGGCATCGATGGCTACACCTTC,CASSLTLSGGIDGYTF
TRBV28,.,TRBJ1-5,.,TGTGCCAGCATCAAAGTTACAGGGAGTAGCAATCAGCCCCAGCATTTT,CASIKVTGSSNQPQHF
TRBV12-3/TRBV12-4,TRBD1,TRBJ2-3,few,TGTGCCAGCAGCCGGGACAGGGGGGGAAGCACAGATACGCAGTATTTT,CASSRDRGGSTDTQYF
TRBV6-1,.,TRBJ2-3,few,TGTGCCAGTCTCCTGAGCGGCACAGATACGCAGTATTTT,CASLLSGTDTQYF
TRBV6-1,TRBD1,TRBJ2-5,.,TGTGCCAGCAGTGCGACAGGGGATGCGACCCAGTACTTC,CASSATGDATQYF
TRBV4-3,.,TRBJ1-3,.,TGCGCCAGCAGCCAAGATCTTTCGGGTTACGGAAACACCATATATTTT,CASSQDLSGYGNTIYF
TRBV2,TRBD2,TRBJ2-1,many,TGTGCCAGCAAACCAGCGGGGGGCCCCCCTAGAAATGAGCAGTTCTTC,CASKPAGGPPRNEQFF
TRBV2,TRBD1,TRBJ2-1,few,TGTGCCAGCAGGCCGGGACAGGGGGCTATCTGGTTCTTC,CASRPGQGAIWFF
TRBV11-3,.,TRBJ2-3,many,TGTGCCAGCAGCCTGGACAGCACAGATACGCAGTATTTT,CASSLDSTDTQYF
TRBV19,.,TRBJ2-7,few,TGTGCCAGTAGCGCCGGGACAAACTACGAGCAGTACTTC,CASSAGTNYEQYF
TRBV7-8,TRBD2,TRBJ2-5,many,TGTGCCAGCAGCCCCGCCCGAGCGGGGGATGGGGAGACCCAGTACTTC,CASSPARAGDGETQYF
TRBV27,TRBD2,TRBJ2-7,few,TGTGCCAGCAGTTCGGGACTAGCAGCTCTCTACGAGCAGTACTTC,CASSSGLAALYEQYF
TRBV4-1,TRBD2,TRBJ2-1,.,TGCGCCAGCAGCCAAATCGGGGGGGGGCTGACCTACAATGAGCAGTTCTTC,CASSQIGGGLTYNEQFF
TRBV7-3,.,TRBJ2-2,.,TGTGCCAGCAGCCCCTCGAACACCGGGGAGCTGTTTTTT,CASSPSNTGELFF
TRBV6-2/TRBV6-3,.,TRBJ2-1,.,TGTGCCAGCAGTTACTCGGCTTCCGAGCAGTTCTTC,CASSYSASEQFF